This T cell receptor beta chain stems from a study of blood T cell repertoires in COVID-19. With V trimmed by 5 bases and J by 2 bases, 6 bases remained unmatched. This CDR3 is 15 amino acids long. CDR1 is MDHEN, CDR2 SYDVKM, per germline. In the study's own analysis: How many nucleated cells were present was estimated from reference gene primer amplification. Clones were read by immunoSEQ multiplex PCR, and TCRdb kept only the in-frame ones, dropping some. From that table come the V and J calls and clone size; the DNA was used to work out D and trimming. Of over 400,000 clones listed, around 85% are singletons.

Input material: peripheral blood. The source of this sequence is a human donor in a cohort sampled during active COVID-19. This rearrangement joins TRBV28 to TRBJ2-7; 10 bases match TRBD1. The CDR3 reads CASSVIGTGAYEQYF. The CDR3 coding sequence is TGTGCCAGCAGTGTAATCGGGACAGGGGCCTACGAGCAGTACTTC.